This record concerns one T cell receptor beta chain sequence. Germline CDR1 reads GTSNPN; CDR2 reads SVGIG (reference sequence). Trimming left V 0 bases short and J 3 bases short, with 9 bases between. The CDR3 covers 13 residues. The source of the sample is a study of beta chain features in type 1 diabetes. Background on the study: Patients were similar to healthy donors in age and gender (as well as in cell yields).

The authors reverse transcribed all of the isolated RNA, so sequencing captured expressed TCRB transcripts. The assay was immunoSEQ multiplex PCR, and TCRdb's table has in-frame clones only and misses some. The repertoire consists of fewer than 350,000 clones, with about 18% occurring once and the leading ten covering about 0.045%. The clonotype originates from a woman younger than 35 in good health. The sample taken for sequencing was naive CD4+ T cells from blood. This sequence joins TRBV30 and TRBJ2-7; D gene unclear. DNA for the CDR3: TGTGCCTGGAGTGTGGCCAGTAACTACGAGCAGTACTTC. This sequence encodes CAWSVASNYEQYF.